This record concerns one T cell receptor beta chain sequence. In germline, CDR1 is GTSNPN, CDR2 SVGIG (reference sequence). CDR3 length: 13 amino acids. V was clipped by 3 bases and J by 8 bases; unmatched bases: 4. The sample belongs to a study of blood T cell repertoires in COVID-19. Study information: Material from acute and convalescent COVID-19 was sourced from the United States, Italy and Spain. PBMCs, B-cell-depleted T cells, or T cells provided the cDNA or gDNA that made up the material.

Ages ranged from about 18 to 89 years, with residence in 20 to 30 US areas. Authors' data handling: By means of reference gene primer amplification, nucleated cell counts were estimated. Assay used: immunoSEQ multiplex PCR; TCRdb lists only in-frame clones, some missing. From that table come the V and J calls and clone size; the DNA was used to work out D and trimming. The sample comprises 150,000 to 200,000 clones, roughly 87% of which are singletons, and over 2% rests with the top ten. This chain connects TRBV30 to TRBJ1-6; 7 nucleotides align to TRBD1. Sequencing was carried out using PBMCs or T cells enriched from blood (not recorded which). This TCR derives from a woman aged 35 to 49 with acute COVID-19. CDR3 coding DNA: TGTGCCTGGAGCAACAGGGGTGATTCACCCCTCCACTTT. Its translation is CAWSNRGDSPLHF. The full variable domain, in which reference TRBV30 and TRBJ1-6 provide the parts outside the CDR3, is SQTIHQWPATLVQPVGSPLSLECTVEGTSNPNLYWYRQAAGRGLQLLFYSVGIGQISSEVPQNLSASRPQDRQFILSSKKLLLSDSGFYLCAWSNRGDSPLHFGNGTRLTVT.